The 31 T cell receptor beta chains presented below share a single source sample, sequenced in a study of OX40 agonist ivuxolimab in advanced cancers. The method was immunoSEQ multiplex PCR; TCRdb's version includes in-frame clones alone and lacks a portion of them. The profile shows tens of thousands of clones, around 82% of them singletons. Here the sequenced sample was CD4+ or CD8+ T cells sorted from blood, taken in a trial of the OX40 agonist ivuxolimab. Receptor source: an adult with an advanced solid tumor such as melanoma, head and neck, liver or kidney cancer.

In nucleotides, the CDR3 is TGCGCCAGCAGCCAAGGGGGTGAGTCAAGACCCGGGGAGCTGTTTTTT. Protein product: CASSQGGESRPGELFF. The chain combines TRBV4-1 with TRBJ2-2; D not certain. This CDR3 has 16 residues. The ends were cut back, 1 base at V and 6 bases at J, with 15 bases in the middle. Germline lookup yields CDR1 MGHRA and CDR2 YSYEKL.

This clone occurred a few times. The CDR3 loop reads CASSVDGNYGYTF. CDR3 nucleotide sequence: TGTGCCAGCAGCGTAGACGGGAACTATGGCTACACCTTC. This rearrangement joins TRBV9 to TRBJ1-2; D remains ambiguous. Germline values: CDR1 SGDLS, CDR2 YYNGEE. V was shortened by 0 bases and J by 2 bases, with 5 bases between the two germline ends. The CDR3 extends over 13 amino acids.

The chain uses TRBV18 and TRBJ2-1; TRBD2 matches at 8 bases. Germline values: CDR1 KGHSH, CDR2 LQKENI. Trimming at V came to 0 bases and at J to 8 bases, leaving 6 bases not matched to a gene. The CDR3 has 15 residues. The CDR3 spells CASSPPIGRADEQFF. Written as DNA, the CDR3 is TGTGCCAGCTCACCACCGATCGGGAGGGCAGATGAGCAGTTCTTC.

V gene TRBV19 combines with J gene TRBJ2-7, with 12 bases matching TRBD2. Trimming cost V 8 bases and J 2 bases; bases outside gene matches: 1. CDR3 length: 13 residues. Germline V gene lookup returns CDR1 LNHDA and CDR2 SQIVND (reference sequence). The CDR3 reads CASASGGAYEQYF. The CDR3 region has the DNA TGTGCCAGTGCTAGCGGGGGGGCCTACGAGCAGTACTTC.

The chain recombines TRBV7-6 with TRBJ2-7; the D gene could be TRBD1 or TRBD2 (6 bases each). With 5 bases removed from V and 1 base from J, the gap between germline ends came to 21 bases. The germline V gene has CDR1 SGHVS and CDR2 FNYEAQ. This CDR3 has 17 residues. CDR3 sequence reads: CASSVREVTGKSYEQYF. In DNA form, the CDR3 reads TGTGCCAGCAGCGTCAGGGAGGTAACAGGGAAGTCCTACGAGCAGTACTTC.

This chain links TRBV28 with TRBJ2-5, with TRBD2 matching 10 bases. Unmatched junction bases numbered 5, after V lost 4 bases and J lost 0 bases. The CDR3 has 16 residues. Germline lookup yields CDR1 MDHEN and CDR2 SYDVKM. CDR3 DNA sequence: TGTGCCAGCAGTTCCATAGCGGGGGGACACCAAGAGACCCAGTACTTC. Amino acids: CASSSIAGGHQETQYF.

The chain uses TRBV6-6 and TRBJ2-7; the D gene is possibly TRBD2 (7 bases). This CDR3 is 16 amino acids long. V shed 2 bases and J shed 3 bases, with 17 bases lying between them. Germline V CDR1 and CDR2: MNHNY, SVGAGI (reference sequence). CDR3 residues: CASSYLGGGAFYEQYF. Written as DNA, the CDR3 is TGTGCCAGCAGTTACCTCGGCGGGGGCGCCTTCTACGAGCAGTACTTC.

The CDR3 DNA is TGTGCCAGCAGTGAAGACGGCTTGTCGGGCTACGAGCAGTACTTC. Translation gives CASSEDGLSGYEQYF. This rearrangement joins TRBV6-1 to TRBJ2-7; no definite D call. The CDR3 spans 15 residues. Germline CDR1 MNHNS, CDR2 SASEGT. With 1 base removed from V and 3 bases from J, the gap between germline ends came to 13 bases.

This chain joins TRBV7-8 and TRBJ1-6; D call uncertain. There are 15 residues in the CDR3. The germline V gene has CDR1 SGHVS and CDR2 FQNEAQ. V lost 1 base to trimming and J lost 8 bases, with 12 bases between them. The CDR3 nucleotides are TGTGCCAGCAGCTTAGTACCCCGGAGCGATTCACCCCTCCACTTT. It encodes CASSLVPRSDSPLHF.

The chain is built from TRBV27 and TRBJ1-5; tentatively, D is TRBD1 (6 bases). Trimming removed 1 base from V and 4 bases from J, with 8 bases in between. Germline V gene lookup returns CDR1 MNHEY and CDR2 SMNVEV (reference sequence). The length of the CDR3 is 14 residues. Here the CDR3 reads CASSLLGANQPQHF. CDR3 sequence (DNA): TGTGCCAGCAGTTTATTGGGGGCGAATCAGCCCCAGCATTTT.

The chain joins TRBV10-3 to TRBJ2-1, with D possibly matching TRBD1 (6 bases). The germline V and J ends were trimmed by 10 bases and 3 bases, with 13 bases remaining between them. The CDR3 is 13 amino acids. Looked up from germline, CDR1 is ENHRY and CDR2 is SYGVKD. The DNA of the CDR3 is TGTGCCAGTCTCCGGGACAACTACAATGAGCAGTTCTTC. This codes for CASLRDNYNEQFF.

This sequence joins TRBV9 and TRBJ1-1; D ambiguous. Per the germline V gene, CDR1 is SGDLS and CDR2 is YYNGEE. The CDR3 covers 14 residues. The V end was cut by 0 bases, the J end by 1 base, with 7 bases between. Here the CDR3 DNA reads TGTGCCAGCAGCGTAGACTCGAGGAACACTGAAGCTTTCTTT. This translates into CASSVDSRNTEAFF.

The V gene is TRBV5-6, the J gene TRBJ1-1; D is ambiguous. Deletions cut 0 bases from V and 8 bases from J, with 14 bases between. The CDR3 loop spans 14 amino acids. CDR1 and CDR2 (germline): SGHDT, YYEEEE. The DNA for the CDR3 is TGTGCCAGCAGCTTGGCGGGTAAAGTCTTGGAAGCTTTCTTT. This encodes CASSLAGKVLEAFF.

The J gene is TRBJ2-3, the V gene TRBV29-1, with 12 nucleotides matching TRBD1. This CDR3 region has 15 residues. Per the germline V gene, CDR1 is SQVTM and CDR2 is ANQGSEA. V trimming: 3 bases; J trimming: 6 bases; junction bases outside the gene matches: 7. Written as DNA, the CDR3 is TGCAGCGTTGATGGGACAGGGGGCACGTTTGATACGCAGTATTTT. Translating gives CSVDGTGGTFDTQYF.

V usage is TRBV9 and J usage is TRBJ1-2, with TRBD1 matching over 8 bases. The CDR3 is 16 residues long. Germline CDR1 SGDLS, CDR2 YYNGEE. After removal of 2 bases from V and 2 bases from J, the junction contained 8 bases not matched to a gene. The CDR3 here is CASSVGQGAGNYGYTF. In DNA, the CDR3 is TGTGCCAGCAGCGTTGGGCAGGGGGCGGGAAACTATGGCTACACCTTC.

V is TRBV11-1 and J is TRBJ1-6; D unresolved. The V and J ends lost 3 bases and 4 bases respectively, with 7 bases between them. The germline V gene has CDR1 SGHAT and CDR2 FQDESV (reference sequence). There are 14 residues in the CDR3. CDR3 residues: CASSLSGYNSPLHF. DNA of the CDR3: TGTGCCAGCAGCTTGTCGGGGTATAATTCACCCCTCCACTTT.

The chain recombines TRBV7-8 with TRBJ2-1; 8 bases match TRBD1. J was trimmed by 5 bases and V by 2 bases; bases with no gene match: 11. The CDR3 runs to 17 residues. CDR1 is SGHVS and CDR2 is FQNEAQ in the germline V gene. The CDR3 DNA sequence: TGTGCCAGCAGCTTAAGCGTGAGGACAGGGATAAACAATGAGCAGTTCTTC. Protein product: CASSLSVRTGINNEQFF.

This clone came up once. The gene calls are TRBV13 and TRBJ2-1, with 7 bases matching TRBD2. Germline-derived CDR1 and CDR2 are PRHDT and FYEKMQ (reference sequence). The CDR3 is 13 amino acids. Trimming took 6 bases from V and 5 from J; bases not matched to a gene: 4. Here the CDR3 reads CASRYGGDNEQFF. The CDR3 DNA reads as TGTGCCAGCAGATATGGGGGGGACAATGAGCAGTTCTTC.

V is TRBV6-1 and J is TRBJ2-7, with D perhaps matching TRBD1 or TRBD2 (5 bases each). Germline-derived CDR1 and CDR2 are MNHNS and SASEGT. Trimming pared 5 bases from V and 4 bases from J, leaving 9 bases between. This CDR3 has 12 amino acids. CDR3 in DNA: TGTGCCAGCAGTAGGGGAGAATACGAGCAGTACTTC. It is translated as CASSRGEYEQYF.

In DNA, the CDR3 is TGTGCCAGCAGTGAAGGGTGGGGTCGGTACGAGCAGTACTTC. Translating gives CASSEGWGRYEQYF. The chain has TRBV6-1 and TRBJ2-7, with unresolved D. The CDR3 is made up of 14 amino acids. V was shortened by 1 base and J by 4 bases, with 11 bases between the two germline ends. Looked up from germline, CDR1 is MNHNS and CDR2 is SASEGT.

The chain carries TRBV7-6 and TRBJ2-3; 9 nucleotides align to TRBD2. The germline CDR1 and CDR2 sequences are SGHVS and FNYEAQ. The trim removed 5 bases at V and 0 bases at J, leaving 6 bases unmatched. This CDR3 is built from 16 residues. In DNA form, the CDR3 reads TGTGCCAGCAGCCAGCCTAGCGGGGATAGCACAGATACGCAGTATTTT. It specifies CASSQPSGDSTDTQYF.

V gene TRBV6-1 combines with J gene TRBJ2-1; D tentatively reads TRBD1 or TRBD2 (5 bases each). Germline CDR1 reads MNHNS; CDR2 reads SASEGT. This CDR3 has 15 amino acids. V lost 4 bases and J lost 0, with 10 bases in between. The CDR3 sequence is CASSGDGASYNEQFF. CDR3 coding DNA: TGTGCCAGCAGTGGGGACGGTGCCTCCTACAATGAGCAGTTCTTC.

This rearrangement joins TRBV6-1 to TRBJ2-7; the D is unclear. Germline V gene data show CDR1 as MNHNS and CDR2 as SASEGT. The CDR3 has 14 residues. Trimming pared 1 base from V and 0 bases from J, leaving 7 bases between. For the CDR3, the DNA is TGTGCCAGCAGTGAAGGGCAGGACTCCTACGAGCAGTACTTC. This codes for CASSEGQDSYEQYF.

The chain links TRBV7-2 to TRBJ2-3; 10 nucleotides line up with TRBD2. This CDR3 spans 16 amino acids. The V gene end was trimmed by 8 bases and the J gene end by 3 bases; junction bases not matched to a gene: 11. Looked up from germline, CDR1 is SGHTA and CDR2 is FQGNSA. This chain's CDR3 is CASGQRGGIYTDTQYF. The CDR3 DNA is TGTGCCAGCGGACAGCGGGGGGGCATTTATACAGATACGCAGTATTTT.

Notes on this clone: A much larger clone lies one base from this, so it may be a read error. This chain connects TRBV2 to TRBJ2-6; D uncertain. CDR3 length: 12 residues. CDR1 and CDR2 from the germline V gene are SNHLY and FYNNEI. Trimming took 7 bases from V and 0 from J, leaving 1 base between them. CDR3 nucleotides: TGTGCCAGCATCTCTGGGGCCAACGTCCTGACTTTC. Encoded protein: CASISGANVLTF.

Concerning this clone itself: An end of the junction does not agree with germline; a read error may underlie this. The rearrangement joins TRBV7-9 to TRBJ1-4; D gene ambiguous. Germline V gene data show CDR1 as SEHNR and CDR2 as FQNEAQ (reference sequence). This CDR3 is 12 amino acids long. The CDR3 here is CASSLGADQLRF. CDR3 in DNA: TGTGCCAGCAGCTTAGGGGCCGACCAGCTCCGTTTT.

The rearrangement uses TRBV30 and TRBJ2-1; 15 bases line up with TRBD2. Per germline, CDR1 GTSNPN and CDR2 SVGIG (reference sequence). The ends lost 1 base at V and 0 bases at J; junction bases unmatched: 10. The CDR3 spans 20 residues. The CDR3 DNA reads TGTGCCTGGAGTGGTGGACTAGCGGGGGGGCATTTTATCTCCTACAATGAGCAGTTCTTC. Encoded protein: CAWSGGLAGGHFISYNEQFF.

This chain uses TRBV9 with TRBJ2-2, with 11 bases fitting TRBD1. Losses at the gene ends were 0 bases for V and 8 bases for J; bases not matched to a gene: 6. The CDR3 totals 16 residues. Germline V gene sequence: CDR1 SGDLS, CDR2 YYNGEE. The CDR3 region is CASSVEGQGVAGELFF. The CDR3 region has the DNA TGTGCCAGCAGCGTAGAGGGACAGGGGGTGGCAGGGGAGCTGTTTTTT.

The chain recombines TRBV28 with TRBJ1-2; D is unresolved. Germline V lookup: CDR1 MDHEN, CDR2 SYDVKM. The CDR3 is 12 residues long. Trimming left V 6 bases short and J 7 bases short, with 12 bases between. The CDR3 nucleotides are TGTGCCAGCAGGAAGGGAGGTAGTGGCTACACCTTC. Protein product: CASRKGGSGYTF.

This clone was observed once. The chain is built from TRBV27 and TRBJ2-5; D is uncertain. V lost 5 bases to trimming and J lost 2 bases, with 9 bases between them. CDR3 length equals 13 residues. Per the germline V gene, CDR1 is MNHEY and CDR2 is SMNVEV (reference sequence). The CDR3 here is CASSHSIQETQYF. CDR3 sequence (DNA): TGTGCCAGCAGTCACTCAATTCAAGAGACCCAGTACTTC.

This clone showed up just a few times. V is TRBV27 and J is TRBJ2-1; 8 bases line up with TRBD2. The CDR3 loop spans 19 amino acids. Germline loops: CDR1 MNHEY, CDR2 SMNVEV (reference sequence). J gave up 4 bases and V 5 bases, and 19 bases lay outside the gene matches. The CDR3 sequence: CASSMLQPGLVLGYNEQFF. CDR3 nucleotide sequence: TGTGCCAGCAGTATGCTTCAACCGGGACTAGTCCTCGGGTACAATGAGCAGTTCTTC.